This record covers a single T cell receptor (beta chain). V was shortened by 6 bases and J by 2 bases, with 11 bases between the two germline ends. The V gene's germline CDR1 is SQVTM and CDR2 ANQGSEA. The CDR3 has 14 amino acids. TCRdb's copy holds only in-frame clones and misses some; the assay was immunoSEQ multiplex PCR. Altogether about 28,000 clones are present, 89% being singletons, with the ten largest covering about 0.8%. The record originates from a study of T cell changes during pregnancy in multiple sclerosis. The chain employs TRBV29-1 and TRBJ2-6; maybe TRBD1 (6 bases). This sequence originates from a female donor with multiple sclerosis, enrolled in a pregnancy study. The sequencing here drew on CD4+ T cells from peripheral blood mononuclear cells, taken in the second trimester of pregnancy. DNA of the CDR3: TGCAGCGTACTTCAGGGGACTGGGGCCAACGTCCTGACTTTC. Amino acids: CSVLQGTGANVLTF.